This T cell receptor beta chain comes out of a study of Tregs in tolerant kidney transplant recipients. Looking at the study overall: Related graft donors supplied nonmyeloablative bone marrow transplants, and mixed chimerism was transient. Study observations and caveats: The small number of patients limits these findings pending further validation. For some patients, primers changed over time, blocking nucleotide-level comparison.

Generated by immunoSEQ multiplex PCR, the TCRdb table keeps only in-frame clones and is missing some. The sample totals more than 30,000 clones. Trimming stripped 5 bases from V and 4 bases from J, with 2 bases between. Germline assignment: CDR1 SEHNR and CDR2 FQNEAQ (reference sequence). The length of the CDR3 is 11 residues. Regarding this clone: The antigen is unknown. The missing CDR3 end, 3 residues past where the read stops, is filled in from the germline J gene.

CD4+CD25+CD127- Tregs, CD4+CD25- non-Tregs, CD4 and CD8 cells were sorted. This TCR was sampled from a human donor who received a combined kidney and bone marrow transplant. Sample: CD8+ T cells from blood, taken before the transplant. The chain has TRBV7-9 and TRBJ1-4, with D uncertain. CDR3: CASSLNEKLFF. Incomplete CDR3 DNA: TGTGCCAGCAGCCTTAATGAAAAA.